This T cell receptor beta chain was identified during a study of blood T cell repertoires in COVID-19. The CDR3 consists of 14 residues. The V end was cut by 0 bases, the J end by 5 bases, with 11 bases between. Germline lookup yields CDR1 SGDLS and CDR2 YYNGEE. Clones were sequenced by immunoSEQ multiplex PCR, and TCRdb holds only the in-frame ones, with some missing. The sample has about 58,000 clones, around 89% seen once. The clonotype originates from a woman in her sixties with active COVID-19. Sequencing used peripheral blood. The rearrangement links TRBV9 to TRBJ1-1; D uncertain. CDR3 nucleotides: TGTGCCAGCAGCGTAGTAAGTGGCGGGACTGAAGCTTTCTTT. The encoded protein is CASSVVSGGTEAFF.